Each of the 22 T cell receptor beta chains below was sequenced from the same sample in a study of blood T cell repertoires in COVID-19. Libraries were prepared by immunoSEQ multiplex PCR; TCRdb keeps only in-frame clonotypes and omits some of them. The sample shows under 150,000 clones, approximately 88% of them seen only once. Sequencing was performed on PBMCs or T cells enriched from blood (not recorded which). These receptors came from a middle-aged man with acute COVID-19.

The chain links TRBV7-9 to TRBJ2-2; D is unclear. The V gene lost 7 bases and the J gene lost 5 bases, with 14 bases spanning the gap. Looked up from germline, CDR1 is SEHNR and CDR2 is FQNEAQ (reference sequence). The CDR3 has 14 amino acids. The chain's CDR3 is CASTYAQLTGELFF. The CDR3 DNA sequence: TGTGCCAGCACCTATGCACAGTTAACCGGGGAGCTGTTTTTT. The full variable domain, its missing parts supplied by reference TRBV7-9 and TRBJ2-2, is DTGVSQNPRHKITKRGQNVTFRCDPISEHNRLYWYRQTLGQGPEFLTYFQNEAQLEKSRLLSDRFSAERPKGSFSTLEIQRTEQGDSAMYLCASTYAQLTGELFFGEGSRLTVL.

The count of this clone is one. The V and J genes are TRBV5-1 and TRBJ2-2; D is perhaps TRBD2 (6 bases). V lost 1 base to trimming and J lost 1 base, with 17 bases between them. There are 18 residues in the CDR3. The V gene's germline CDR1 is SGHRS and CDR2 YFSETQ. The DNA of the CDR3 is TGCGCCAGCAGCTTGTATGGTAGCGGCCGATTGAACACCGGGGAGCTGTTTTTT. This gives the protein CASSLYGSGRLNTGELFF.

This clone has at least ten counts. The genes are TRBV11-2 and TRBJ2-7; 11 bases align to TRBD1. From germline, CDR1 is SGHAT and CDR2 FQNNGV. The V segment lost 5 bases and the J segment 2 bases; nucleotides outside the gene matches: 5. The CDR3 is 15 amino acids. CDR3 in DNA: TGTGCCAGCAGCGAAGGACAGGGGGCAACCTACGAGCAGTACTTC. Its translation: CASSEGQGATYEQYF.

The V gene is TRBV2, the J gene TRBJ1-6, with D perhaps matching TRBD1 (6 bases). This CDR3 is built from 15 residues. V lost 6 bases, J lost 8 bases, and 17 bases lay in between. Looked up from germline, CDR1 is SNHLY and CDR2 is FYNNEI. The CDR3 DNA reads as TGTGCCAGCAGGGCAGAGGCAGGGGTTTATTCACCCCTCCACTTT. Its translation: CASRAEAGVYSPLHF.

V usage is TRBV24-1 and J usage is TRBJ2-3; D unclear. Germline lookup yields CDR1 KGHDR and CDR2 SFDVKD. Trimming cost V 2 bases and J 5 bases, with 4 bases left between them. The CDR3 spans 12 residues. CDR3 coding DNA: TGTGCCACCAGTGATTCCCTAGATACGCAGTATTTT. This encodes CATSDSLDTQYF.

The rearrangement links TRBV7-2 to TRBJ2-2; a possible D gene is TRBD2 (5 bases). Trimming left V 3 bases short and J 7 bases short, with 12 bases between. Germline values: CDR1 SGHTA, CDR2 FQGNSA. The CDR3 has 14 amino acids. The CDR3 here is CASSFFLAGGELFF. CDR3 sequence (DNA): TGTGCCAGCAGCTTTTTCCTAGCAGGCGGGGAGCTGTTTTTT.

The gene calls are TRBV5-1 and TRBJ2-1; 8 bases align to TRBD2. Germline V gives CDR1 SGHRS, CDR2 YFSETQ. Trimming cost V 3 bases and J 9 bases; bases outside gene matches: 8. The CDR3 sequence is 14 residues long. The CDR3 is CASSSASGRLEQFF. CDR3 DNA: TGCGCCAGCAGCTCGGCAAGCGGGAGACTTGAGCAGTTCTTC. Full variable domain (missing parts from reference TRBV5-1 and TRBJ2-1): KAGVTQTPRYLIKTRGQQVTLSCSPISGHRSVSWYQQTPGQGLQFLFEYFSETQRNKGNFPGRFSGRQFSNSRSEMNVSTLELGDSALYLCASSSASGRLEQFFGPGTRLTVL.

V usage is TRBV7-2 and J usage is TRBJ1-6; D might be TRBD1 (6 bases). Germline V gives CDR1 SGHTA, CDR2 FQGNSA. Trimming stripped 1 base from V and 8 bases from J, with 21 bases between. The CDR3 loop spans 18 amino acids. Written as DNA, the CDR3 is TGTGCCAGCAGCTTAGTAGGTTTTTCGTACAGGGCTCATTCACCCCTCCACTTT. It translates to CASSLVGFSYRAHSPLHF.

V usage is TRBV4-3 and J usage is TRBJ1-1; D gene ambiguous. Germline V gives CDR1 LGHNA, CDR2 YSLEER. The CDR3 extends over 14 amino acids. Between the trimmed V and J ends, which lost 5 bases and 1 base, there was a span of 11 bases. The CDR3 here is CASSFTTQNTEAFF. CDR3 coding DNA: TGCGCCAGCAGCTTCACGACTCAGAACACTGAAGCTTTCTTT.

V is TRBV4-1 and J is TRBJ2-5; TRBD1 agrees at 7 bases. The CDR3 sequence is 13 residues long. Trimming at V came to 5 bases and at J to 5 bases, leaving 5 bases not matched to a gene. Germline CDR1 and CDR2: MGHRA and YSYEKL. The CDR3 protein is CASSWDSEETQYF. DNA of the CDR3: TGCGCCAGCAGCTGGGACAGCGAGGAGACCCAGTACTTC.

This chain joins TRBV7-2 and TRBJ1-5; D is possibly TRBD1 (6 bases). This CDR3 spans 15 amino acids. The germline gives CDR1 SGHTA, CDR2 FQGNSA. V lost 4 bases, J lost 4 bases, and 14 bases lay in between. CDR3 DNA: TGTGCCAGCAGCTGGACCTGGACAGCTAATCAGCCCCAGCATTTT. This translates into CASSWTWTANQPQHF.

The chain joins TRBV5-1 to TRBJ2-2; the D gene is possibly TRBD2 (5 bases). The germline gives CDR1 SGHRS, CDR2 YFSETQ. The V gene lost 2 bases and the J gene lost 1 base, with 12 bases spanning the gap. The CDR3 runs to 16 residues. For the CDR3, the DNA is TGCGCCAGCAGCTTCTCAGCGGCCTTGAACACCGGGGAGCTGTTTTTT. Its protein product is CASSFSAALNTGELFF. The full variable domain, rest sourced from reference TRBV5-1 and TRBJ2-2, is KAGVTQTPRYLIKTRGQQVTLSCSPISGHRSVSWYQQTPGQGLQFLFEYFSETQRNKGNFPGRFSGRQFSNSRSEMNVSTLELGDSALYLCASSFSAALNTGELFFGEGSRLTVL.

This chain joins TRBV5-1 and TRBJ2-3; 8 bases line up with TRBD2. The CDR3 runs 16 residues. V gave up 0 bases and J gave up 0 bases; unmatched junction bases: 3. Looked up from germline, CDR1 is SGHRS and CDR2 is YFSETQ. CDR3: CASSLEGGRSTDTQYF. CDR3 nucleotide sequence: TGCGCCAGCAGCTTGGAAGGCGGGAGGAGCACAGATACGCAGTATTTT.

The chain carries TRBV27 and TRBJ2-2; TRBD1 aligns across 8 bases. The CDR3 is 17 residues long. Germline CDR1 and CDR2: MNHEY and SMNVEV (reference sequence). The V gene end was trimmed by 6 bases and the J gene end by 3 bases; junction bases not matched to a gene: 12. This chain's CDR3 is CASRPTGTGSDTGELFF. The CDR3 DNA reads as TGTGCCAGCAGACCGACCGGGACAGGCTCGGACACCGGGGAGCTGTTTTTT.

The V and J genes are TRBV28 and TRBJ1-2; possible D gene TRBD1, 5 bases. The CDR3 sequence is 14 residues long. From germline, CDR1 is MDHEN and CDR2 SYDVKM. V was cut by 4 bases and J by 8 bases, with 17 bases left in between. The CDR3 region is CASSSQGPHDGYTF. Here the CDR3 DNA reads TGTGCCAGCAGTTCCCAGGGCCCTCACGACGGCTACACCTTC.

The rearrangement joins TRBV4-1 to TRBJ2-5; 11 bases align to TRBD2. The germline gives CDR1 MGHRA, CDR2 YSYEKL. The CDR3 has 16 amino acids. After removal of 5 bases from V and 4 bases from J, the junction contained 9 bases not matched to a gene. The CDR3 sequence: CASSSRSGRAGETQYF. CDR3 nucleotides: TGCGCCAGCAGCTCACGTAGCGGGAGGGCCGGAGAGACCCAGTACTTC.

To note about this clone: A read error may produce the germline difference seen at one junction end. The CDR3: CASSPLPGLPMPGNTIYF. Written as DNA, the CDR3 is TGTGCCAGCTCACCACTCCCGGGACTACCTATGCCTGGGAACACCATATATTTT. This chain uses TRBV18 with TRBJ1-3, with a possible D match to TRBD1 (5 bases). The CDR3 contains 18 residues. Germline CDR1 reads KGHSH; CDR2 reads LQKENI.

The V gene is TRBV6-1, the J gene TRBJ2-7; TRBD2 is a possible D gene (5 bases). Germline V gene data show CDR1 as MNHNS and CDR2 as SASEGT. The V end was cut by 3 bases, the J end by 2 bases, with 14 bases between. CDR3 length equals 15 residues. In nucleotides, the CDR3 is TGTGCCAGCAGTGAGTCCGGGGTGGTTGCCTACGAGCAGTACTTC. It specifies CASSESGVVAYEQYF.

The chain couples TRBV24-1 to TRBJ2-3; a weak D match, TRBD1 (6 bases). V shed 0 bases and J shed 2 bases, with 17 bases lying between them. The germline V gene encodes CDR1 KGHDR and CDR2 SFDVKD. The CDR3 totals 18 residues. The CDR3, as DNA: TGTGCCACCAGTGATTTGCTAGGGCCGGGACACAACACAGATACGCAGTATTTT. Residues: CATSDLLGPGHNTDTQYF.

The chain joins TRBV19 to TRBJ2-2; the match to TRBD2 covers 13 bases. After removal of 6 bases from V and 6 bases from J, the junction contained 19 bases not matched to a gene. Germline-derived CDR1 and CDR2 are LNHDA and SQIVND (reference sequence). The CDR3 extends over 20 amino acids. DNA of the CDR3: TGTGCCAGTAGATTCCCGGGACAGGGGACTAGCGGGATAGGAGCCGGGGAGCTGTTTTTT. Its protein is CASRFPGQGTSGIGAGELFF.

This clone has just one count. The chain carries TRBV6-2 or TRBV6-3 and TRBJ2-7; TRBD2 is a possible D gene (5 bases). Germline assignment: CDR1 MNHEY and CDR2 SVGEGT. Between the trimmed V and J ends, which lost 5 bases and 2 bases, there was a span of 19 bases. CDR3 size: 16 residues. CDR3 in amino acids: CASSPLRDEVPYEQYF. The CDR3 bases are TGTGCCAGCAGTCCGCTCCGGGATGAAGTCCCCTACGAGCAGTACTTC.

This rearrangement joins TRBV23-1 to TRBJ1-2; 7 bases map to TRBD1. TRBV23-1 is an ORF; its function is uncertain. V shed 0 bases and J 6 bases; nucleotides not matched to a gene: 13. The CDR3 is 17 amino acids. This chain's CDR3 is CASSQSQSDRVPHGYTF. CDR3 DNA: TGCGCCAGCAGTCAATCCCAAAGCGACAGGGTTCCCCATGGCTACACCTTC.